This is a list of T cell receptor beta chains from one sample in a study of blood T cell repertoires in COVID-19. The protocol was immunoSEQ multiplex PCR, while the TCRdb copy is restricted to in-frame clones and leaves out a portion. This sample has over 90,000 clones; approximately 79% occur once, and the top ten carry under 5%. The specimen was peripheral blood. These receptors were taken from a man aged 70-80 years with COVID-19, enrolled during active disease. Each CDR3 is given with its conserved first and last residue. A D gene is named only where the DNA matches it firmly. Size is stated for part of the rows, as once, few or many counts, or as a class when the clone is expanded.

j_gene: TRBJ1-1
d_gene: -
v_gene: TRBV7-2
abundance: -
len: 14
CDR3nt: TGTGCCAGCAGCTTAGGGCAGGGGAACACTGAAGCTTTCTTT
CDR3aa: CASSLGQGNTEAFF

j_gene: TRBJ2-3
d_gene: TRBD1
v_gene: TRBV7-9
abundance: -
len: 16
CDR3nt: TGTGCCAGCAGTTCCGGGACAGGGGGCCGATCAGATACGCAGTATTTT
CDR3aa: CASSSGTGGRSDTQYF

j_gene: TRBJ1-3
d_gene: TRBD1
v_gene: TRBV6-5
abundance: -
len: 14
CDR3nt: TGTGCCAGCAGGGGCAGGGGGCATGGAAACACCATATATTTT
CDR3aa: CASRGRGHGNTIYF

j_gene: TRBJ2-7
d_gene: -
v_gene: TRBV5-1
abundance: -
len: 13
CDR3nt: TGCGCCAGCAGCTTGGAGGGGACTGACGAGCAGTACTTC
CDR3aa: CASSLEGTDEQYF

j_gene: TRBJ2-2
d_gene: -
v_gene: TRBV5-4
abundance: few
len: 17
CDR3nt: TGTGCCAGCAGCTTGGCTTCCGGGAAAATCGGCACCGGGGAGCTGTTTTTT
CDR3aa: CASSLASGKIGTGELFF

j_gene: TRBJ2-3
d_gene: -
v_gene: TRBV5-1
abundance: once
len: 14
CDR3nt: TGCGCCAGCAGCTTGGATACGGGGACAGATACGCAGTATTTT
CDR3aa: CASSLDTGTDTQYF

j_gene: TRBJ1-2
d_gene: -
v_gene: TRBV5-1
abundance: -
len: 14
CDR3nt: TGCGCCAGCAGCGACGGATCGGAGGGGTATGGCTACACCTTC
CDR3aa: CASSDGSEGYGYTF

j_gene: TRBJ2-1
d_gene: TRBD2
v_gene: TRBV7-2
abundance: -
len: 17
CDR3nt: TGTGCCAGCAGCTTAGTAGGGACTAGCGGGAGTAACAATGAGCAGTTCTTC
CDR3aa: CASSLVGTSGSNNEQFF

j_gene: TRBJ2-3
d_gene: TRBD1
v_gene: TRBV12-5
abundance: -
len: 13
CDR3nt: TGTGCTAGTGGTTGGGGACAGGCGGGTACGCAGTATTTT
CDR3aa: CASGWGQAGTQYF

j_gene: TRBJ2-7
d_gene: -
v_gene: TRBV18
abundance: -
len: 14
CDR3nt: TGTGCCAGCTCACCTTCCGGGACTTCCTACGAGCAGTACTTC
CDR3aa: CASSPSGTSYEQYF

j_gene: TRBJ2-1
d_gene: -
v_gene: TRBV7-3
abundance: -
len: 12
CDR3nt: TGTGCCAGCAGCTCCTTCCGGGGTGAGCAGTTCTTC
CDR3aa: CASSSFRGEQFF

j_gene: TRBJ1-2
d_gene: -
v_gene: TRBV7-2
abundance: -
len: 15
CDR3nt: TGTGCCAGCAGCCCTAGACAGGCCCCGGGTGAAGGCTACACCTTC
CDR3aa: CASSPRQAPGEGYTF

j_gene: TRBJ1-5
d_gene: -
v_gene: TRBV5-4
abundance: -
len: 17
CDR3nt: TGTGCCAGCAGCTTGGGAGGGGGGGTCTATAGCAATCAGCCCCAGCATTTT
CDR3aa: CASSLGGGVYSNQPQHF

j_gene: TRBJ2-7
d_gene: -
v_gene: TRBV5-1
abundance: -
len: 14
CDR3nt: TGCGCCAGCAGCGAGGGACTGCTAACCTACGAGCAGTACTTC
CDR3aa: CASSEGLLTYEQYF

j_gene: TRBJ1-1
d_gene: -
v_gene: TRBV2
abundance: -
len: 14
CDR3nt: TGTGCCAGCAGCCTACAGGGCAGGAGCACTGAAGCTTTCTTT
CDR3aa: CASSLQGRSTEAFF

j_gene: TRBJ1-6
d_gene: -
v_gene: TRBV9
abundance: -
len: 14
CDR3nt: TGTGCCAGCAGCGTAGCAGGCGGGGATTCACCCCTCCACTTT
CDR3aa: CASSVAGGDSPLHF

j_gene: TRBJ1-4
d_gene: -
v_gene: TRBV2
abundance: few
len: 15
CDR3nt: TGTGCCAGCACACTGAGCCTCGCAACTAATGAAAAACTGTTTTTT
CDR3aa: CASTLSLATNEKLFF

j_gene: TRBJ1-1
d_gene: TRBD1
v_gene: TRBV19
abundance: -
len: 14
CDR3nt: TGTGCCAGTAGTCCACGACAGGGTAGTACTGAAGCTTTCTTT
CDR3aa: CASSPRQGSTEAFF